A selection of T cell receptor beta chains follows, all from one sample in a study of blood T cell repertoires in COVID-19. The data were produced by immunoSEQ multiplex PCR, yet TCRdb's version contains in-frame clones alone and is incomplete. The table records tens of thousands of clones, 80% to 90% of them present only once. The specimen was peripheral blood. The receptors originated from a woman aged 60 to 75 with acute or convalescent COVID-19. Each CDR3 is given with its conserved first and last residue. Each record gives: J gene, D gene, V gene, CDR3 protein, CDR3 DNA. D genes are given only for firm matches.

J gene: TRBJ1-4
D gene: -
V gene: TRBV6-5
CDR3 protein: CASSTWGGGGKLFF
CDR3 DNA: TGTGCCAGCAGTACATGGGGGGGAGGGGGAAAACTGTTTTTT

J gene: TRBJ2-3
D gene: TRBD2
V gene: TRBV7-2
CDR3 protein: CASSLQAGGSTDTQYF
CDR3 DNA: TGTGCCAGCAGCTTACAAGCGGGGGGCAGCACAGATACGCAGTATTTT

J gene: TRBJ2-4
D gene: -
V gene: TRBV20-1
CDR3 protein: CSALEGAIQYF
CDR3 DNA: TGCAGTGCTTTGGAGGGGGCGATTCAGTACTTC

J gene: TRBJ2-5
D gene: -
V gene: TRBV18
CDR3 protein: CASSPRQQETQYF
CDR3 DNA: TGTGCCAGCTCACCGCGGCAGCAAGAGACCCAGTACTTC

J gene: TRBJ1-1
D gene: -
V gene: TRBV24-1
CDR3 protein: CATSDPHSTEAFF
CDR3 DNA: TGTGCCACCAGTGATCCACACAGCACTGAAGCTTTCTTT

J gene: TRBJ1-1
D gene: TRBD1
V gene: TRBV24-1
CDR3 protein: CATSGQGNTEAFF
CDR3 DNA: TGTGCCACCAGCGGACAGGGGAACACTGAAGCTTTCTTT

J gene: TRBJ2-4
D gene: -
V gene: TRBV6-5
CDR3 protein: CASGFTGAAKNIQYF
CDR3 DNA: TGTGCCAGCGGATTCACGGGAGCAGCCAAAAACATTCAGTACTTC

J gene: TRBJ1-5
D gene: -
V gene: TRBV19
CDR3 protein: CASSIEGRFQPQHF
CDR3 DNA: TGTGCCAGTAGTATAGAGGGGAGATTTCAGCCCCAGCATTTT

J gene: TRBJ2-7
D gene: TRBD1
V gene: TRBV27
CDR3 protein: CASSLKGAGGYEQYF
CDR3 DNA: TGTGCCAGCAGTTTAAAAGGGGCAGGGGGCTACGAGCAGTACTTC

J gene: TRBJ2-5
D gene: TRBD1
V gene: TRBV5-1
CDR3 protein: CASSLGTGLEETQYF
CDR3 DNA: TGCGCCAGCAGCTTAGGGACAGGGTTAGAAGAGACCCAGTACTTC